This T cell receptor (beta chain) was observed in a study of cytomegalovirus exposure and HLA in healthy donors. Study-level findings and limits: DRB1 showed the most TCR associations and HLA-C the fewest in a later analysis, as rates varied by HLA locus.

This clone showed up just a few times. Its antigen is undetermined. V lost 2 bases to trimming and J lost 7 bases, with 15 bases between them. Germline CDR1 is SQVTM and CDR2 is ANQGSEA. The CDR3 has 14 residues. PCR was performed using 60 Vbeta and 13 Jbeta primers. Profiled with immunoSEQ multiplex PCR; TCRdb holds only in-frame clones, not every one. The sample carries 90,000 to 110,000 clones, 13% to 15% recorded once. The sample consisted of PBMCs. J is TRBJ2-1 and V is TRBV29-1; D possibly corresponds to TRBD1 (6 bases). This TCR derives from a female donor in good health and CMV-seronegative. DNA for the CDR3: TGCAGCGTTGAAAAGGACAGACTCGAAAATGAGCAGTTCTTC. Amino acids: CSVEKDRLENEQFF.